This record concerns one T cell receptor (beta chain) sequence. No cognate antigen has been identified for it. Within one base of it there is no much larger clone, and no base qualities were kept. This specimen belongs to a study of graft-versus-host responses after intestinal transplantation (dated by TCRdb to the early 2020s). About the study as a whole: Recipients received multivisceral, liver-intestinal, or isolated intestinal transplants. A cohort of 24 intestinal transplant recipients, including one retransplant, was enrolled, and a few patients lacking pretransplant specimens were excluded. All recipients received anti-thymocyte globulin induction followed by maintenance tacrolimus and steroids for three to four years. To identify alloreactive clones, pre-transplant mixed lymphocyte reaction products were sequenced and compared with unstimulated pre-transplant donor and recipient T cells. After intestinal transplantation, graft-versus-host and host-versus-graft alloreactive T cell clones in the graft, circulation and bone marrow were tracked using bulk TCR-beta CDR3 sequencing. A peak of at least 4% donor T cells among recipient peripheral blood mononuclear cells was the definition used for donor T cell macrochimerism. Samples from a few later patients were sequenced in-house on an Illumina MiSeq with MiXCR processing rather than by the commercial service.

This specimen's time point label, per the study, means: cells obtained before transplantation from donor or recipient. CD3+CD4+ and CD3+CD8+ populations were FACS-sorted from unstimulated pre-transplant donor and recipient cells taken from spleen or lymph nodes. V was cut back by 4 bases and J by 0 bases, leaving a gap of 9 bases between them. CDR1 and CDR2 (MNHNS, SASEGT) derive from the germline V gene. There are 14 amino acids in the CDR3, from cysteine to phenylalanine inclusive. The read is trimmed to its CDR3 DNA, 42 bases read in frame from base 1. The library was prepared using the immunoSEQ multiplex PCR assay. For most patients, genomic DNA was isolated using the Qiagen DNeasy Blood and Tissue Kit and was shipped frozen to Adaptive Biotechnologies for TCR sequencing. High-throughput TCR-beta CDR3 sequencing of genomic DNA from most patients was performed by Adaptive Biotechnologies. For the original study's pipeline: Adaptive's ImmunoSEQ software was the source of the TCR sequencing data for about 18 patients, while three other patients were processed with MiXCR and VDJtools. To correct CD4 versus CD8 sorting errors, any sequence found in both subsets at a frequency ratio below 5:1 was removed. CDR3 nucleotide sequences shared between donor and recipient were removed because their origin could not be assigned. At least 2-fold expansion over unstimulated cells and a minimum CFSE-low frequency of 0.002% (template counts) or 0.001% (read counts) were required for clones to be classified as alloreactive. A clone was considered mappable if detected in the sequenced pre-transplant spleen, lymph node, or MLR CFSE-low populations of the donor or recipient. The cumulative frequency of alloreactive clones was calculated as a percentage of all sequences, weighted by copy number. Not all clones reach the TCRdb copy of this immuneACCESS table, which keeps in-frame sequences only. Checked studies attribute under half of the gap to unresolved V genes and leave the rest unexplained. V and J calls and clone size are as listed in that table; D and trimming were resolved from the DNA. This sample comprises about 35,000 clones, roughly 92% of them detected only once. Approximately 20% of the sample is held by the ten biggest clonotypes.

Overall study results and their limits: Patients with donor T cell macrochimerism had high GvH to HvG T cell clonal ratios in their allografts. GvH clones were detected in recipient bone marrow, and some appeared earlier in ileal mucosa or blood, consistent with an intestinal mucosal origin. Early after transplant, peak levels of circulating GvH clones were found to be associated with declines in HvG clones. The conclusions were limited by the relatively low number and heterogeneity of the intestinal transplant patients.

This TCR derives from a human donor who was the organ donor for an intestinal transplant. The source material was unstimulated CD8+ T cells sorted from spleen or lymph node cells, sampled before transplant. This receptor chain uses TRBV6-1 and TRBJ2-5, with the D gene not confidently named. The CDR3 here reads CASSAYKYQETQYF. In nucleotides, the sequence is TGTGCCAGCAGTGCCTACAAGTACCAAGAGACCCAGTACTTC.